The rows below give T cell receptor beta chains drawn from one sample of a study of regulatory T cells in long-lasting Graves disease. TCRdb re-derived calls from the multiplex PCR reads in MiXCR, one entry per CDR3 protein. The sample lists hundreds of thousands of distinct CDR3 sequences; more than 15% were seen once. The same specimen was also included in a second study, on T cells in Graves' hyperthyroidism and ophthalmopathy.

Sequences were derived from peripheral blood mononuclear cells (PBMCs), sampled at new diagnosis, from a patient treated with antithyroid drugs. These receptors were obtained from a man aged 18 to 30 with Graves disease. Both conserved end residues are part of each CDR3. Fields, in order: V gene, D gene, clone size, J gene, CDR3 protein, CDR3 DNA. D genes are given only for firm matches. Only part of the rows carry a size: once, few, many, or a class if the clone is expanded.

TRBV2	TRBD2	NA	TRBJ2-7	CASSKLASSSYEQYF	TGTGCCAGCAGCAAACTAGCGTCTAGCTCCTACGAGCAGTACTTC
TRBV6-1	TRBD1	NA	TRBJ1-3	CASSRDRDDTIYF	TGTGCCAGCAGTAGGGACAGGGACGACACCATATATTTT
TRBV30	NA	many	TRBJ2-2	CAYYSGELFF	TGTGCCTATTACTCCGGGGAGCTGTTTTTT
TRBV5-1	NA	many	TRBJ2-7	CASRLGIEEYF	TGCGCCAGCAGACTCGGGATCGAGGAGTACTTC
TRBV29-1	NA	few	TRBJ1-1	CSVYGGLDTEAFF	TGCAGCGTCTACGGGGGACTGGACACTGAAGCTTTCTTT
TRBV28	NA	many	TRBJ1-4	CASSPPRRTGFNEKLFF	TGTGCCAGCAGTCCCCCCCGACGCACAGGTTTTAATGAAAAACTGTTTTTT
TRBV4-1	NA	many	TRBJ2-3	CASSQDRATTDTQYF	TGCGCCAGCAGCCAAGATCGGGCCACTACAGATACGCAGTATTTT
TRBV20-1	NA	NA	TRBJ1-5	CSARVSAGNNQPQHF	TGCAGTGCTAGGGTATCAGCAGGGAACAATCAGCCCCAGCATTTT
TRBV12-3/TRBV12-4	NA	few	TRBJ2-2	CASSLVRGTGELFF	TGTGCCAGCAGTTTAGTTCGGGGCACCGGGGAGCTGTTTTTT
TRBV7-2	NA	NA	TRBJ2-3	CASSLSAASTDTQYF	TGTGCCAGCAGCTTATCCGCGGCTAGCACAGATACGCAGTATTTT
TRBV6-1	NA	few	TRBJ1-2	CASSEQTGYGYTF	TGTGCCAGCAGTGAACAGACAGGATATGGCTACACCTTC
TRBV7-6	NA	NA	TRBJ2-7	CASSPRQNEQYF	TGTGCCAGCAGCCCTCGCCAGAACGAGCAGTACTTC
TRBV18	NA	few	TRBJ1-4	CASSLGQPNEKLFF	TGTGCCAGCTCACTCGGACAACCTAATGAAAAACTGTTTTTT
TRBV28	TRBD1	many	TRBJ2-6	CASSPAGQGVSGANVLTF	TGTGCCAGCAGTCCTGCGGGACAGGGTGTATCTGGGGCCAACGTCCTGACTTTC
TRBV9	NA	NA	TRBJ1-1	CASSVASGGETEAFF	TGTGCCAGCAGCGTAGCGTCCGGGGGAGAAACTGAAGCTTTCTTT
TRBV12-3/TRBV12-4	NA	many	TRBJ2-7	CASSLMGLYEQYF	TGTGCCAGCAGTCTCATGGGGCTCTACGAGCAGTACTTC
TRBV12-3/TRBV12-4	NA	NA	TRBJ1-3	CASSLAASSGNTIYF	TGTGCCAGCAGTTTAGCGGCCTCCTCTGGAAACACCATATATTTT
TRBV6-1	NA	few	TRBJ1-1	CASSEGRQGLLLNTEAFF	TGTGCCAGCAGTGAAGGAAGGCAGGGGCTACTCCTGAACACTGAAGCTTTCTTT
TRBV10-2	NA	few	TRBJ1-5	CASSEEGNNQPQHF	TGCGCCAGCAGTGAGGAAGGAAACAATCAGCCCCAGCATTTT
TRBV4-1	NA	NA	TRBJ1-1	CASSQERQGNTEAFF	TGCGCCAGCAGCCAAGAACGGCAGGGGAACACTGAAGCTTTCTTT
TRBV5-1	TRBD1	NA	TRBJ2-1	CASSRGDSINERFF	TGCGCCAGCAGCCGAGGGGACAGCATCAATGAGCGGTTCTTC
TRBV7-6	NA	few	TRBJ2-7	CASSLAGTSEQYF	TGTGCCAGCAGCTTAGCGGGGACATCCGAGCAGTACTTC
TRBV7-2	NA	NA	TRBJ1-6	CASSSRGYNSPLHF	TGTGCCAGCAGCTCAAGGGGATACAATTCACCCCTCCACTTT
TRBV29-1	NA	NA	TRBJ2-7	CSVERRGVYEQYF	TGCAGCGTTGAACGCAGGGGGGTCTACGAGCAGTACTTC
TRBV18	NA	many	TRBJ1-5	CASSPGVSSNQPQHF	TGTGCCAGCTCACCCGGGGTCTCTAGCAATCAGCCCCAGCATTTT
TRBV12-3/TRBV12-4	NA	few	TRBJ1-1	CASSFARNTEAFF	TGTGCCAGCAGTTTTGCCAGAAACACTGAAGCTTTCTTT
TRBV30	NA	many	TRBJ1-5	CAWSGTGNQPQHF	TGTGCCTGGAGTGGCACAGGCAATCAGCCCCAGCATTTT
TRBV2	TRBD2	many	TRBJ2-1	CASRDPLAGAYNEQFF	TGTGCCAGCAGAGACCCCCTAGCGGGGGCCTACAATGAGCAGTTCTTC
TRBV12-3/TRBV12-4	NA	few	TRBJ1-2	CASTLRRVDGYTF	TGTGCCAGCACTCTCCGTCGCGTTGATGGCTACACCTTC